The T cell receptor (beta chain) described here comes from a study of shared clonotypes between healthy human individuals (dated by TCRdb to 2018 to 2021). About the investigation overall: The cohort included three men and a couple of women between 18 and 49 years of age. For each donor, CD4 naive and CD4 memory were each given three plates, CD8 naive was given two plates, and CD8 memory was given one plate. To estimate repertoire size and how much clonotype sharing occurs between individuals, the study deeply sequenced the blood TCR repertoires of about five healthy adults. Libraries were prepared and TCR repertoires were sequenced by different laboratories using diverse techniques, in order to increase sequencing depth and limit assay-specific biases. Leukapheresis yielded between about 0.85 and 10 billion PBMCs per donor. The research as a whole found: Around 5% of naive CD4, around 3.5% of naive CD8, around 2.3% of memory CD4, and 0.35% to 0.5% of memory CD8 clonotypes were shared across several donors. Higher generation probabilities were observed for clonotypes shared by all four sorted-subset donors than for non-shared clonotypes. Rarefaction of sorted-subset datasets indicated incomplete sequencing despite the large sequencing depth. Pairwise subsampling indicated that sequencing depth was expected to affect the degree of clonotype sharing among donors. Naive subsets generally had larger estimated clonotype richness than memory subsets did. Only blood was sampled, and tissue TCR repertoires likely differ from those in blood. Because the study included only a small number of donors, the genetic and exposure-history diversity represented was limited.

For this clone: The antigen it recognizes is unknown. Base quality data are lacking; no much larger clone is found one base away.

Using the deep immunoSEQ assay, TCR CDR3 regions were amplified from genomic DNA by multiplex PCR. For each cell subset, the extracted genomic DNA was distributed evenly across all wells of several immunoSEQ 96-well plates, and each plate served as one replicate. For sorted subsets, each replicate PCR was loaded with 200 ng genomic DNA, equivalent to about 33,000 T cell genomes. Purified libraries were measured with a Qubit 3.0 fluorometer, size-checked on a Bioanalyzer 2100, and measured again with the KAPA Library Quantification kit. A separate single-read 150-cycle Illumina NextSeq 550 flow cell was used to sequence each immunoSEQ 96-well plate. The original methods were these. Because the immunoSEQ output included only junctional sequences and no quality scores, the filtering could not be the same as the filtering used for full-length reads. To assign V/J genes and CDR3, sequences were annotated against IMGT germline references using PyIR, a Python wrapper for IgBLAST v1.9. Any read was removed if the V/J assignment was weak (E-value above 1e-6), the CDR3 was missing, or the read contained stop codons, out-of-frame junctions, or ambiguous translated residues. V3J clonotypes were defined as sequences sharing an identical inferred V gene, J gene, and CDR3 amino acid sequence. To compute the percentage overlap between repertoires, the number of shared unique clonotypes was divided by the size of the smaller repertoire. RTK rarefaction, the Chao1 estimator, and Recon v2.1 estimates of unobserved clonotypes were used to assess repertoire richness. Generation probabilities for all TCRbeta clonotypes obtained by the gDNA method from several donors were computed using OLGA. Entries here come from immuneACCESS through TCRdb and include only in-frame sequences with V and J called. Some clones fail to appear in such tables; in the studies checked, an unresolved V gene covers under half of the shortfall, and the cause of the remainder is unknown. Clone size and the V and J calls come from that table; the DNA yielded D and trimming. The sample includes some 580,000 clones, with roughly 98% observed a single time. Of the sample, approximately 0.33% falls within the top ten clones.

For the CD8 naive samples, CD45RO-negative cells were positively selected for CCR7, yielding a CD45RA+CCR7+ population from which TemRA cells were excluded. The donors were healthy, HIV-negative adults with no recently reported acute infections or vaccinations. All donors were Caucasian adults living in Nashville, Tennessee, USA. After blood collection by leukapheresis, PBMCs were isolated using Ficoll-Histopaque density gradient centrifugation and then cryopreserved in the vapor phase of liquid nitrogen. Purity and quantity of every magnetically sorted T cell population were checked by analytical flow cytometry. Genomic DNA was isolated from each sorted fraction and quantified by UV absorbance on a Nanodrop 2000c. The V end loses 0 bases and the J end loses 6 bases, and a stretch of 11 bases separates them. CDR1 and CDR2 (MNHGY, SAAAGT) derive from the germline V gene. The CDR3 has 14 amino acids, counting the end cysteine and phenylalanine. Just the 42-base CDR3 DNA is kept, in frame starting at base 1.

In this chain, TRBV6-8 is recombined with TRBJ1-2, with a weak D call of TRBD1 (6 bases match). The specimen was naive CD8+ T cells sorted from blood. Explained via the paper, the cell subset or site label denotes: CD45RA+CCR7+. The TCR was taken from a young man in good health. The sequenced DNA: TGTGCCAGCAGTTACTCGAGGAGGGGGGATGGCTACACCTTC. Translation gives CASSYSRRGDGYTF.